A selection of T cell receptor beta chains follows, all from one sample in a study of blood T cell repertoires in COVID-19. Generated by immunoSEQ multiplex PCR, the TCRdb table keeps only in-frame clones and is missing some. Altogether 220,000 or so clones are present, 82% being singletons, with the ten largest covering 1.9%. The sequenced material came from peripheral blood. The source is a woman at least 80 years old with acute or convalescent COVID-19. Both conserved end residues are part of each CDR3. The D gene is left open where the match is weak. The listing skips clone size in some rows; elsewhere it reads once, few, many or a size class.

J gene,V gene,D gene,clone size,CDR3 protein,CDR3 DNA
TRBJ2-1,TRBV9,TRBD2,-,CASSVVLAGEQFF,TGTGCCAGCAGCGTAGTACTAGCGGGTGAGCAGTTCTTC
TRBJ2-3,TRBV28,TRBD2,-,CASSISKAGAVDTQYF,TGTGCCAGCAGCATCTCCAAGGCGGGAGCCGTAGATACGCAGTATTTT
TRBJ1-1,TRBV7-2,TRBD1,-,CASSLAGTGFTEAFF,TGTGCCAGCAGCTTAGCGGGGACAGGGTTCACTGAAGCTTTCTTT
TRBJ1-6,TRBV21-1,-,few,CASSTPGQGADSYNSPLHF,TGTGCCAGCAGCACGCCGGGACAGGGGGCCGACTCCTATAATTCACCCCTCCACTTT
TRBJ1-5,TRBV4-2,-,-,CASSQDRGNQPQHF,TGTGCCAGCAGCCAAGATCGGGGAAATCAGCCCCAGCATTTT
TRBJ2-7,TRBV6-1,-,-,CASSEWGRAPYEQYF,TGTGCCAGCAGTGAATGGGGCAGGGCTCCCTACGAGCAGTACTTC
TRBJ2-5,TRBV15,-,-,CATSRDPKGGSGNQETQYF,TGTGCCACCAGCAGAGATCCAAAGGGAGGATCGGGCAACCAAGAGACCCAGTACTTC
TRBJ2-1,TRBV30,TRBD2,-,CAWSVGSGGYNEQFF,TGTGCCTGGAGTGTAGGTAGCGGGGGATACAATGAGCAGTTCTTC
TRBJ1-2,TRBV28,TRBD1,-,CASSLALRGLGYTF,TGTGCCAGCAGTTTAGCTTTGAGGGGGCTTGGCTACACCTTC
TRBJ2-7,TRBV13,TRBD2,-,CASSSTTSGEFEQYF,TGTGCCAGCAGCTCTACGACTAGCGGGGAGTTCGAGCAGTACTTC
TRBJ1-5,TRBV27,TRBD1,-,CASSRGGGNQPQHF,TGTGCCAGCAGTAGAGGGGGCGGCAATCAGCCCCAGCATTTT
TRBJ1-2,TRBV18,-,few,CASSPAGVDYGYTF,TGTGCCAGCTCACCAGCAGGGGTAGACTATGGCTACACCTTC
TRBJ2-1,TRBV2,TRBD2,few,CASSTLTSGVYNEQFF,TGTGCCAGCAGTACCCTGACTAGCGGGGTGTACAATGAGCAGTTCTTC
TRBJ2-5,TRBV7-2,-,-,CASSVRLVQETQYF,TGTGCCAGCAGCGTGAGACTAGTCCAAGAGACCCAGTACTTC
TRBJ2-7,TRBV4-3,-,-,CASSQDALPGKKRSYEQYF,TGCGCCAGCAGCCAAGATGCCCTCCCAGGGAAAAAACGGTCCTACGAGCAGTACTTC
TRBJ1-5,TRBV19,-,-,CASQPGQTFSNQPQHF,TGTGCCAGTCAGCCGGGACAAACTTTTAGCAATCAGCCCCAGCATTTT
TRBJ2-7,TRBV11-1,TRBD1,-,CASSARDRGYEQYF,TGTGCCAGCAGCGCCCGGGACAGGGGCTACGAGCAGTACTTC
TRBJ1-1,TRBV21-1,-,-,CASSKDEGLTGATEAFF,TGTGCCAGCAGCAAAGATGAAGGGTTGACAGGGGCCACTGAAGCTTTCTTT
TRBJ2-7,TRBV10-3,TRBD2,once,CANGRAGGGSYEQYF,TGTGCCAACGGTCGAGCGGGAGGAGGGTCCTACGAGCAGTACTTC
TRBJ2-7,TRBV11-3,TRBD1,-,CASSLAGTGNHEQYF,TGTGCCAGCAGCTTAGCCGGGACAGGGAACCACGAGCAGTACTTC
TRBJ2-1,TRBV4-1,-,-,CASSQGRDEQFF,TGCGCCAGCAGCCAAGGGAGGGATGAGCAGTTCTTC
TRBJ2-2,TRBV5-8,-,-,CASSDLTGTTTGELFF,TGTGCCAGCAGCGACCTGACCGGGACAACAACCGGGGAGCTGTTTTTT